One sample yielded the 29 T cell receptor beta chains listed below, sequenced in a study of post-analysis software for immune sequencing data. Study-wide results and caveats: A handful of TRBV segments were significantly more frequent in patients than in controls. TRBV5-6, TRBV5-1 and TRBV20-1 were among these segments.

Their target antigens are unknown. TCR beta libraries were prepared from cDNA with unique molecular identifiers. TCRdb re-called the PCR reads through MiXCR, storing one row per CDR3 protein. The table shows roughly 540,000 distinct CDR3 sequences, with approximately 31% occurring only once. Sequencing was performed on blood. These receptors were taken from a girl aged 2-17 years with multiple sclerosis.

V usage is TRBV12-3 or TRBV12-4 and J usage is TRBJ2-1; D gene ambiguous. The CDR3 has 13 residues. V was trimmed by 6 bases and J by 0 bases, leaving 6 bases between them. CDR3 protein: CASRRGSYNEQFF. The DNA of the CDR3 is TGTGCCAGCAGGCGAGGCTCCTACAATGAGCAGTTCTTC.

Worth noting for this clonotype: With a much larger clone just one base away, this may be a read error. V usage is TRBV20-1 and J usage is TRBJ2-5; D unresolved. This CDR3 contains 12 residues. Germline CDR1 reads DFQATT; CDR2 reads SNEGSKA (reference sequence). Trimming cost V 0 bases and J 9 bases, with 11 bases left between them. This chain's CDR3 is CSAREAVEAQYF. CDR3 nucleotides: TGCAGTGCTAGAGAAGCTGTCGAGGCCCAGTACTTC.

The chain uses TRBV28 and TRBJ1-5; TRBD1 might be the D (5 bases). V was pared by 6 bases and J by 1 base, with 13 bases between. This CDR3 comprises 15 residues. Germline V gene sequence: CDR1 MDHEN, CDR2 SYDVKM. In DNA form, the CDR3 reads TGTGCCAGCAGACCCTACGGGGGAAGCAATCAGCCCCAGCATTTT. This translates into CASRPYGGSNQPQHF.

This chain uses TRBV7-9 with TRBJ1-1; D call uncertain. Germline lookup yields CDR1 SEHNR and CDR2 FQNEAQ (reference sequence). V lost 1 base, J lost 0 bases, and 15 bases lay in between. This CDR3 region has 17 residues. The CDR3: CASSLGFFGSMNTEAFF. CDR3 bases: TGTGCCAGCAGCTTAGGGTTCTTCGGATCCATGAACACTGAAGCTTTCTTT.

The rearrangement uses TRBV28 and TRBJ2-1; 11 nucleotides line up with TRBD2. Germline V lookup: CDR1 MDHEN, CDR2 SYDVKM. The CDR3 sequence is 19 residues long. The ends lost 4 bases at V and 0 bases at J; junction bases unmatched: 11. The CDR3 protein is CASSSLAGGLMSSYNEQFF. The DNA of the CDR3 is TGTGCCAGCAGTTCCTTAGCGGGGGGGCTGATGAGCTCCTACAATGAGCAGTTCTTC. Drawing the rest from reference TRBV28 and TRBJ2-1, the complete variable domain is DVKVTQSSRYLVKRTGEKVFLECVQDMDHENMFWYRQDPGLGLRLIYFSYDVKMKEKGDIPEGYSVSREKKERFSLILESASTNQTSMYLCASSSLAGGLMSSYNEQFFGPGTRLTVL.

The rearrangement links TRBV20-1 to TRBJ2-1; TRBD1 matches at 8 bases. CDR1 is DFQATT and CDR2 is SNEGSKA in the germline V gene (reference sequence). The CDR3 totals 15 residues. With V trimmed by 3 bases and J by 0 bases, 4 bases remained unmatched. The CDR3 bases are TGCAGTGCTAGCGTGACAGGGGACTCCTACAATGAGCAGTTCTTC. Its translation is CSASVTGDSYNEQFF.

This chain uses TRBV6-5 with TRBJ2-7; D gene unclear. V was trimmed by 0 bases and J by 0 bases, leaving 15 bases between them. This CDR3 spans 17 amino acids. Germline V gene lookup returns CDR1 MNHEY and CDR2 SVGAGI. In DNA form, the CDR3 reads TGTGCCAGCAGTTACTCCCTACGTGAAAGAAGCTCCTACGAGCAGTACTTC. Protein product: CASSYSLRERSSYEQYF.

This clonotype was recorded a few times. The chain combines TRBV5-1 with TRBJ2-5; 8 nucleotides agree with TRBD2. CDR3 size: 14 residues. With 4 bases clipped from V and 2 bases from J, the junction kept 4 bases outside the gene matches. CDR1 and CDR2 (germline): SGHRS, YFSETQ. CDR3 in DNA: TGCGCCAGCAGCCGTAGCGGGACACAAGAGACCCAGTACTTC. Translating it yields CASSRSGTQETQYF.

This clonotype was recorded a few times. The chain recombines TRBV10-3 with TRBJ2-5; TRBD1 aligns across 7 bases. Trimming at V came to 0 bases and at J to 4 bases, leaving 8 bases not matched to a gene. This CDR3 is built from 16 residues. CDR1 is ENHRY, CDR2 SYGVKD, per germline. The CDR3 protein is CAISESVKGGRETQYF. The CDR3 DNA reads TGTGCCATCAGTGAGTCAGTAAAAGGGGGCCGAGAGACCCAGTACTTC.

As concerns this clonotype: Its ends do not fully match the called genes, so a read error is possible. The CDR3 protein is CASSPGTVSGNAIYF. As DNA, the CDR3 is TGTGCCAGCAGCCCTGGGACGGTCTCTGGAAACGCCATATATTTT. This rearrangement joins TRBV5-4 to TRBJ1-3; D possibly corresponds to TRBD1 (5 bases). The CDR3 runs 15 residues. Germline CDR1 is SGHNT and CDR2 is YYREEE (reference sequence).

The rearrangement uses TRBV6-1 and TRBJ1-5, with 7 bases that match TRBD1. The germline CDR1 and CDR2 sequences are MNHNS and SASEGT. This CDR3 region has 15 residues. V lost 1 base and J lost 4; bases outside the gene matches: 4. CDR3 amino acids: CASSEVTGENQPQHF. The CDR3 DNA follows: TGTGCCAGCAGTGAAGTCACAGGGGAGAATCAGCCCCAGCATTTT.

The table lists this clonotype with a few counts. In DNA, the CDR3 is TGTGCCAGCAGCCACCAGACAGGGGATTCTAACTATGGCTACACCTTC. Protein: CASSHQTGDSNYGYTF. The chain carries TRBV21-1 and TRBJ1-2; TRBD1, as called in the table, went unchecked against the DNA. TRBV21-1 is labeled a pseudogene. The CDR3 extends over 16 amino acids.

Ten or more counts support this clonotype. The chain couples TRBV20-1 to TRBJ2-5; 7 bases are shared with TRBD1. The CDR3 has 11 amino acids. V was clipped by 4 bases and J by 9 bases; unmatched bases: 5. Germline V CDR1 and CDR2: DFQATT, SNEGSKA (reference sequence). The CDR3 DNA is TGCAGTGCTACGGGGCAGGGGGCCCAGTACTTC. This gives the protein CSATGQGAQYF.

This clonotype has only one observation. Relative to the germline gene, one junction end is altered; a read error may explain this. The genes are TRBV12-3 or TRBV12-4 and TRBJ2-3, with 7 bases aligning to TRBD1. The CDR3 extends over 13 amino acids. CDR3 in amino acids: CATEASGTDTRYF. CDR3 bases: TGTGCCACAGAAGCCTCAGGGACAGATACGCGGTATTTT.

This clonotype was seen a handful of times. The rearrangement uses TRBV20-1 and TRBJ1-2; 8 nucleotides match TRBD1. V was clipped by 6 bases and J by 0 bases; unmatched bases: 6. Looked up from germline, CDR1 is DFQATT and CDR2 is SNEGSKA (reference sequence). The CDR3 runs 14 residues. CDR3 protein: CSAWTGFPNYGYTF. CDR3 nucleotides: TGCAGTGCCTGGACAGGGTTCCCTAACTATGGCTACACCTTC.

The chain has TRBV7-2 and TRBJ2-7, with 7 bases identical to TRBD2. Trimming removed 11 bases from V and 3 bases from J; junction bases left unmatched: 10. Germline-derived CDR1 and CDR2 are SGHTA and FQGNSA. The CDR3 consists of 13 residues. This CDR3 is CAEGGGVGYEQYF. The CDR3 DNA sequence: TGTGCCGAAGGCGGGGGAGTAGGCTACGAGCAGTACTTC.

The CDR3 reads CASTTGQQETQYF. CDR3 nucleotide sequence: TGTGCCAGCACCACGGGACAGCAAGAGACCCAGTACTTC. The gene calls are TRBV2 and TRBJ2-5; 7 nucleotides agree with TRBD1. The CDR3 length is 13 residues. V lost 7 bases and J lost 2; bases outside the gene matches: 4. Germline V lookup: CDR1 SNHLY, CDR2 FYNNEI.

This chain uses TRBV2 with TRBJ1-5, with a possible D match to TRBD1 (5 bases). Trimming stripped 2 bases from V and 6 bases from J, with 11 bases between. Germline lookup yields CDR1 SNHLY and CDR2 FYNNEI. The CDR3 runs 14 residues. Here the CDR3 reads CASSESGQAQPQHF. The CDR3, as DNA: TGTGCCAGCAGTGAATCGGGGCAGGCTCAGCCCCAGCATTTT.

This clonotype showed up just a few times. This sequence joins TRBV5-5 and TRBJ2-5, with D possibly being TRBD1 or TRBD2 (6 bases each). Germline-derived CDR1 and CDR2 are SGHKS and YYEKEE (reference sequence). V was pared by 0 bases and J by 5 bases, with 11 bases between. The CDR3 has 14 amino acids. The CDR3 protein is CASSLGGARETQYF. CDR3 DNA: TGTGCCAGCAGCTTGGGGGGGGCCCGGGAGACCCAGTACTTC. The full variable domain, its missing parts supplied by reference TRBV5-5 and TRBJ2-5, is DAGVTQSPTHLIKTRGQQVTLRCSPISGHKSVSWYQQVLGQGPQFIFQYYEKEERGRGNFPDRFSARQFPNYSSELNVNALLLGDSALYLCASSLGGARETQYFGPGTRLLVL.

This clonotype was observed a handful of times. The chain carries TRBV3-1 and TRBJ2-3; tentatively, D is TRBD1 or TRBD2 (5 bases each). This CDR3 has 15 amino acids. In germline, CDR1 is LGHDT, CDR2 YNNKEL (reference sequence). V gave up 10 bases and J gave up 0 bases, with 17 bases separating them. CDR3 in amino acids: CAIPRDLWSTDTQYF. CDR3 nucleotide sequence: TGTGCCATCCCCCGGGACCTCTGGAGCACAGATACGCAGTATTTT.

The CDR3 DNA reads TGCAGTGCTAGAGCTTATTCGAGCACCGGGGAGCTGTTTTTT. It encodes CSARAYSSTGELFF. The chain carries TRBV20-1 and TRBJ2-2; D is undetermined. Germline CDR1 is DFQATT and CDR2 is SNEGSKA (reference sequence). CDR3 length equals 14 residues. V shed 1 base and J shed 4 bases, with 10 bases lying between them.

This chain links TRBV28 with TRBJ1-4; 10 bases align to TRBD1. The J segment lost 10 bases and the V segment lost 6 bases, leaving 5 bases of the junction unmatched. This CDR3 has 13 amino acids. The germline V gene has CDR1 MDHEN and CDR2 SYDVKM. The CDR3 loop reads CASRGTGVLKLFF. The CDR3 DNA sequence: TGTGCCAGCAGGGGGACAGGGGTTCTAAAACTGTTTTTT.

CDR3 loop: CASSSAGLSSYNEQFF. In nucleotides, the CDR3 is TGTGCCAGCAGCTCGGCGGGGCTAAGCTCCTACAATGAGCAGTTCTTC. The chain recombines TRBV6-5 with TRBJ2-1; TRBD2 is a possible D gene (6 bases). Deletions cut 6 bases from V and 0 bases from J, with 15 bases between. CDR1 and CDR2 from the germline V gene are MNHEY and SVGAGI. There are 16 residues in the CDR3.

The chain couples TRBV5-1 to TRBJ1-1; no definite D call. Germline V gene lookup returns CDR1 SGHRS and CDR2 YFSETQ. V lost 3 bases, J lost 0 bases, and 9 bases lay in between. The CDR3 length is 14 residues. The CDR3 loop is CASSWVRMNTEAFF. For the CDR3, the DNA is TGCGCCAGCAGCTGGGTTCGGATGAACACTGAAGCTTTCTTT.

The V and J genes are TRBV5-1 and TRBJ1-2; TRBD1 is a possible D gene (5 bases). CDR3 length equals 15 residues. CDR1 is SGHRS and CDR2 is YFSETQ in the germline V gene. Trimming removed 0 bases at V and 3 bases at J, with 12 bases between. CDR3 protein: CASSLGVGTDYGYTF. The DNA for the CDR3 is TGCGCCAGCAGCTTGGGTGTAGGGACGGACTATGGCTACACCTTC.

The table lists this clonotype with many counts. V usage is TRBV7-9 and J usage is TRBJ2-6, with no clear D. CDR1 SEHNR and CDR2 FQNEAQ come from the germline V gene (reference sequence). This CDR3 has 15 residues. V lost 1 base and J lost 4, with 8 bases in between. CDR3 residues: CASSLVRPGANVLTF. The CDR3 nucleotides are TGTGCCAGCAGCTTAGTGCGGCCGGGGGCCAACGTCCTGACTTTC. Looking up the rest from reference TRBV7-9 and TRBJ2-6 gives the full variable domain: DTGVSQNPRHKITKRGQNVTFRCDPISEHNRLYWYRQTLGQGPEFLTYFQNEAQLEKSRLLSDRFSAERPKGSFSTLEIQRTEQGDSAMYLCASSLVRPGANVLTFGAGSRLTVL.

V is TRBV29-1 and J is TRBJ1-1; weak D call: TRBD1 (5 bases). The CDR3 is made up of 13 amino acids. The germline V gene has CDR1 SQVTM and CDR2 ANQGSEA. V was cut by 3 bases and J by 2 bases, with 10 bases left in between. CDR3 sequence reads: CSVDWQGNTEAFF. CDR3 nucleotide sequence: TGCAGCGTTGATTGGCAGGGTAACACTGAAGCTTTCTTT.

To note about this clonotype: A much larger clone lies one base from this, so it may be a read error. V gene TRBV7-9 combines with J gene TRBJ2-3; D unclear. This CDR3 region has 13 residues. Germline V gene lookup returns CDR1 SEHNR and CDR2 FQNEAQ (reference sequence). The CDR3 DNA sequence: TGTACCAGCAGCTTAGACGGCACAGATACGCAGTATTTT. Translated: CTSSLDGTDTQYF.

The V gene is TRBV5-1, the J gene TRBJ1-5, with D perhaps matching TRBD1 (6 bases). V gave up 0 bases and J gave up 6 bases, with 16 bases separating them. The germline gives CDR1 SGHRS, CDR2 YFSETQ. The CDR3 is made up of 16 amino acids. The CDR3 here is CASSLGTGGARQPQHF. The CDR3 DNA is TGCGCCAGCAGCTTGGGTACGGGGGGGGCCCGTCAGCCCCAGCATTTT.